This paragraph reports one T cell receptor beta chain. Cohort placement rested on clinical history that participants reported themselves. Recovered status in Cohort 3 required two negative PCRs, clearance, or symptom resolution. These data are taken from a study of blood T cell repertoires in COVID-19. In the study overall: PBMCs, B-cell-depleted T cells, or T cells were the source of the cDNA or gDNA that made up the material.

Per the original methods: Estimation of nucleated cell counts was performed using reference gene primer amplification. Some clones are missing from TCRdb's copy, which holds only in-frame ones; the method was immunoSEQ multiplex PCR. The V and J calls and clone size come from that table; D and trimming were worked out from the DNA. Of about 260,000 clones listed, more than 70% are singletons. The germline V gene has CDR1 SGHAT and CDR2 FQNNGV. With 1 base clipped from V and 3 bases from J, the junction kept 5 bases outside the gene matches. The CDR3 extends over 15 amino acids. The source of this sequence is a woman in her forties or fifties who had recovered from COVID-19. Sequenced material: PBMCs or T cells enriched from blood (not recorded which). The genes are TRBV11-2 and TRBJ2-7; 8 nucleotides align to TRBD2. The CDR3 coding sequence is TGTGCCAGCAGCTTAGGTTCGGGGGGGAGCTACGAGCAGTACTTC. Residues: CASSLGSGGSYEQYF.